This T cell receptor beta chain was sequenced during a study of cytomegalovirus exposure and HLA in healthy donors. Study-level points and caveats: The authors later linked a missense DCLRE1C variant to TCR beta V- and J-gene trimming. It was confirmed in vitro that three of the CMV-associated chains were specific for CMV antigens.

PCR involved 60 Vbeta and 13 Jbeta primers. Assay used: immunoSEQ multiplex PCR; TCRdb lists only in-frame clones, some missing. The table has roughly 190,000 clones, more than 75% seen once. Remarks on this clone: The antigen is not known.

CDR3 length: 18 amino acids. The sequencing input was PBMCs. The chain is built from TRBV12-2 and TRBJ2-6; the table's D call, TRBD1, has no DNA check behind it. TRBV12-2 is recorded as a pseudogene. The TCR was taken from a woman between 50 and 59 years old in good health and CMV-seropositive. The DNA for the CDR3 is TGTGCAAGTCGCTTAGTTAGGACAGCCTACTCTGGGGCCAACGTCCTGACTTTC. Translated: CASRLVRTAYSGANVLTF.